Below, 32 T cell receptor beta chains from the same sample are listed, as sequenced in a study of CD8+ T cells in alopecia areata (dated by TCRdb to the late 2010s). The sample's time point, from its label and the paper: baseline before oral tofacitinib. Libraries were constructed by the immunoSEQ multiplex PCR assay. For TCR sequencing, RNA was extracted from every sample and reverse transcribed into cDNA to serve as template. TCRdb stores this immuneACCESS table with in-frame sequences only. Part of the clones is absent; in the studies checked, under half of the shortfall reflects unresolved V genes, and no reason is known for the rest. The sample table lists about 150,000 clones, 40% to 65% of them with a count of one. The top ten clones comprise approximately 19% of the sample. The sample consisted of CD8+ T cells sorted from blood, taken at week 0. These TCRs come from a human donor with alopecia areata.

This clone occurred a few times. The rearrangement uses TRBV7-9 and TRBJ1-2; no definite D call. Trimming stripped 6 bases from V and 6 bases from J, with 11 bases between. This CDR3 comprises 12 residues. Germline assignment: CDR1 SEHNR and CDR2 FQNEAQ (reference sequence). The CDR3: CASRLRYNGYTF. The CDR3, as DNA: TGTGCCAGCAGACTCCGGTATAATGGCTACACCTTC.

The gene calls are TRBV9 and TRBJ2-1; D gene uncertain. Germline loops: CDR1 SGDLS, CDR2 YYNGEE. The germline V and J ends were trimmed by 4 bases and 7 bases, with 9 bases remaining between them. The CDR3 covers 12 residues. In DNA, the CDR3 is TGTGCCAGCAGCCCTAAAAGAAATGAGCAGTTCTTC. It encodes CASSPKRNEQFF. The full variable domain, rest sourced from reference TRBV9 and TRBJ2-1, is DSGVTQTPKHLITATGQRVTLRCSPRSGDLSVYWYQQSLDQGLQFLIQYYNGEERAKGNILERFSAQQFPDLHSELNLSSLELGDSALYFCASSPKRNEQFFGPGTRLTVL.

This clone showed up just a few times. The J gene is TRBJ2-7, the V gene TRBV5-1, with 8 nucleotides matching TRBD2. Trimming at V came to 2 bases and at J to 4 bases, leaving 2 bases not matched to a gene. The V gene's germline CDR1 is SGHRS and CDR2 YFSETQ. This CDR3 comprises 13 residues. The CDR3 region has the DNA TGCGCCAGCAGCTTATCTAGCGGGTACGAGCAGTACTTC. The encoded protein is CASSLSSGYEQYF.

The chain recombines TRBV15 with TRBJ2-2; 7 bases match TRBD1. V trimming: 7 bases; J trimming: 1 base; junction bases outside the gene matches: 6. Germline V gives CDR1 LNHNV, CDR2 YYDKDF (reference sequence). This CDR3 region has 15 residues. Here the CDR3 reads CATTLGQLNTGELFF. The CDR3 DNA reads as TGTGCCACCACCCTGGGACAGTTGAACACCGGGGAGCTGTTTTTT.

This chain links TRBV30 with TRBJ1-1; weak D call: TRBD1 (5 bases). The germline CDR1 and CDR2 sequences are GTSNPN and SVGIG (reference sequence). V lost 5 bases and J 7 bases, leaving 17 bases between the germline ends. The CDR3 extends over 13 amino acids. CDR3 region: CAWVTDGQNEAFF. In DNA, the CDR3 is TGTGCCTGGGTGACCGACGGACAAAATGAAGCTTTCTTT. Based on the CDR3 plus reference TRBV30 and TRBJ1-1, the full variable domain is SQTIHQWPATLVQPVGSPLSLECTVEGTSNPNLYWYRQAAGRGLQLLFYSVGIGQISSEVPQNLSASRPQDRQFILSSKKLLLSDSGFYLCAWVTDGQNEAFFGQGTRLTVV.

This clone counts as medium-sized (0.01 to 0.1%). The V gene is TRBV15, the J gene TRBJ1-4, with unresolved D. V was clipped by 1 base and J by 7 bases, with 16 bases between them. Germline V gene data show CDR1 as LNHNV and CDR2 as YYDKDF (reference sequence). The CDR3 extends over 16 amino acids. The DNA for the CDR3 is TGTGCCACCAGCAGAGTCGGTGTCCGAGTAGGTGAAAAACTGTTTTTT. It is translated as CATSRVGVRVGEKLFF.

This chain joins TRBV5-6 and TRBJ2-7, with D tentatively TRBD2 (5 bases). CDR1 is SGHDT and CDR2 is YYEEEE in the germline V gene. This CDR3 has 12 residues. V gave up 1 base and J gave up 6 bases, with 8 bases separating them. DNA of the CDR3: TGTGCCAGCAGCTTGTGGGAGCGCGAGCAGTACTTC. It codes for CASSLWEREQYF.

This clone was recorded a few times. This chain links TRBV20-1 with TRBJ1-1; no clear D. V lost 6 bases and J lost 8, with 13 bases in between. This CDR3 spans 11 amino acids. The germline V gene encodes CDR1 DFQATT and CDR2 SNEGSKA (reference sequence). CDR3 loop: CSAWRVAEAFF. CDR3 DNA sequence: TGCAGTGCCTGGAGGGTTGCCGAAGCTTTCTTT.

This clone was counted a few times. V gene TRBV19 combines with J gene TRBJ2-1; TRBD2 agrees at 9 bases. The CDR3 contains 15 residues. From germline, CDR1 is LNHDA and CDR2 SQIVND (reference sequence). J was trimmed by 3 bases and V by 3 bases; bases with no gene match: 3. The CDR3 DNA reads TGTGCCAGTAGTATTTCGCGGGGGGGCTACAATGAGCAGTTCTTC. Encoded protein: CASSISRGGYNEQFF.

The chain joins TRBV27 to TRBJ2-5, with D tentatively TRBD1 (6 bases). V was pared by 0 bases and J by 1 base, with 6 bases between. CDR3 length equals 14 residues. CDR1 is MNHEY and CDR2 is SMNVEV in the germline V gene (reference sequence). The CDR3 DNA reads as TGTGCCAGCAGTTTATCGGACAGCCAAGAGACCCAGTACTTC. It translates to CASSLSDSQETQYF.

This rearrangement joins TRBV30 to TRBJ1-2; D not resolved. This CDR3 is built from 18 residues. The germline gives CDR1 GTSNPN, CDR2 SVGIG (reference sequence). Trimming stripped 0 bases from V and 5 bases from J, with 25 bases between. This CDR3 reads CAWSVLDGQLRLPYGYTF. The CDR3 DNA is TGTGCCTGGAGTGTTTTAGATGGTCAGCTCCGCTTACCTTATGGCTACACCTTC.

This clone was seen a single time. One end of the junction varies from germline; a read error may be responsible. V usage is TRBV13 and J usage is TRBJ2-5; possibly TRBD2 for D (6 bases). The CDR3 length is 12 residues. Germline assignment: CDR1 PRHDT and CDR2 FYEKMQ (reference sequence). The CDR3 sequence is CAISGPTLLGDF. The DNA of the CDR3 is TGTGCCATAAGCGGGCCTACCCTTCTTGGGGACTTC.

V and J are TRBV9 and TRBJ1-3; D call uncertain. This CDR3 has 14 residues. Trimming left V 1 base short and J 1 base short, with 6 bases between. Germline CDR1 SGDLS, CDR2 YYNGEE. This chain's CDR3 is CASSVRGSGNTIYF. In nucleotides, the CDR3 is TGTGCCAGCAGCGTACGGGGATCTGGAAACACCATATATTTT.

V is TRBV7-9 and J is TRBJ2-7; a weak D match, TRBD1 (6 bases). Trimming removed 5 bases at V and 1 base at J, with 12 bases between. This CDR3 is built from 14 residues. In germline, CDR1 is SEHNR, CDR2 FQNEAQ (reference sequence). CDR3 DNA sequence: TGTGCCAGCAGCCCCTCCACAGGGTCCTACGAGCAGTACTTC. Translation gives CASSPSTGSYEQYF.

This clone has only a few counts. The chain employs TRBV29-1 and TRBJ2-7, with 7 nucleotides matching TRBD1. Trimming took 3 bases from V and 2 from J; bases not matched to a gene: 7. This CDR3 spans 14 amino acids. Germline loops: CDR1 SQVTM, CDR2 ANQGSEA. CDR3 DNA sequence: TGCAGCGTTGAGACGACAGGGACAACCTACGAGCAGTACTTC. This codes for CSVETTGTTYEQYF.

This clone was counted between two and nine times. The genes are TRBV6-4 and TRBJ2-1; D gene ambiguous. CDR1 is MRHNA and CDR2 is SNTAGT in the germline V gene. V lost 0 bases and J lost 8, with 8 bases in between. The CDR3 covers 13 residues. The CDR3 loop is CASSDSMGYEQFF. CDR3 bases: TGTGCCAGCAGTGACTCCATGGGTTATGAGCAGTTCTTC.

This chain joins TRBV9 and TRBJ2-3; 7 positions match TRBD2. The V gene end was trimmed by 3 bases and the J gene end by 2 bases; junction bases not matched to a gene: 15. Germline V lookup: CDR1 SGDLS, CDR2 YYNGEE. The CDR3 is made up of 18 amino acids. CDR3 coding DNA: TGTGCCAGCAGCGATTCCTTGACGGGGGGAGGTGACACAGATACGCAGTATTTT. It encodes CASSDSLTGGGDTDTQYF.

This clone has only a few counts. This chain uses TRBV2 with TRBJ2-2, with 8 nucleotides matching TRBD1. Germline lookup yields CDR1 SNHLY and CDR2 FYNNEI. The CDR3 covers 15 residues. Trimming at V came to 6 bases and at J to 5 bases, leaving 8 bases not matched to a gene. CDR3 region: CASRPDRDRTGELFF. The CDR3 bases are TGTGCCAGCAGGCCGGACAGGGACCGAACCGGGGAGCTGTTTTTT.

This clone showed up just a few times. The rearrangement joins TRBV29-1 to TRBJ1-1; D not certain. V was clipped by 5 bases and J by 1 base, with 8 bases between them. Germline loops: CDR1 SQVTM, CDR2 ANQGSEA. The CDR3 consists of 12 residues. CDR3 DNA sequence: TGCAGCGTTCTGTCCCCGAACACTGAAGCTTTCTTT. Its translation: CSVLSPNTEAFF.

In nucleotides, the CDR3 is TGTGCCAGCAGCTTTAATGGGGGCGGAAACACCGGGGAGCTGTTTTTT. Protein product: CASSFNGGGNTGELFF. This chain joins TRBV7-2 and TRBJ2-2; tentatively, D is TRBD1 (6 bases). This CDR3 spans 16 amino acids. Germline values: CDR1 SGHTA, CDR2 FQGNSA. The V end lost 3 bases, the J end lost 2 bases, and 13 bases lay between the germline ends.

The rearrangement joins TRBV9 to TRBJ1-2; tentative D call: TRBD1 (6 bases). This CDR3 is built from 18 residues. Trimming removed 0 bases from V and 0 bases from J, with 18 bases in between. CDR1 and CDR2 (germline): SGDLS, YYNGEE. CDR3 nucleotide sequence: TGTGCCAGCAGCGTAGGGGCGGGACAATCCCTAACTAACTATGGCTACACCTTC. Translated, it gives CASSVGAGQSLTNYGYTF.

The chain joins TRBV30 to TRBJ2-1, with a tentative D call TRBD2 (6 bases). V lost 0 bases and J 0 bases, leaving 6 bases between the germline ends. CDR1 is GTSNPN and CDR2 is SVGIG in the germline V gene (reference sequence). This CDR3 has 14 amino acids. The CDR3 protein is CAWSVGSSYNEQFF. The CDR3, as DNA: TGTGCCTGGAGTGTCGGGAGCTCCTACAATGAGCAGTTCTTC.

The chain combines TRBV7-2 with TRBJ1-3; 8 bases line up with TRBD1. Germline CDR1 reads SGHTA; CDR2 reads FQGNSA. This CDR3 has 14 amino acids. J lost 2 bases, V lost 6 bases, and 3 bases had no gene match. The CDR3 loop is CASSGQGAGNTIYF. CDR3 in DNA: TGTGCCAGCAGTGGACAGGGCGCTGGAAACACCATATATTTT.

The chain is built from TRBV5-4 and TRBJ2-1; possibly TRBD1 for D (6 bases). Germline loops: CDR1 SGHNT, CDR2 YYREEE (reference sequence). The CDR3 consists of 14 residues. V was trimmed by 0 bases and J by 5 bases, leaving 9 bases between them. The CDR3 sequence: CASSLDRVDNEQFF. DNA of the CDR3: TGTGCCAGCAGCTTGGACAGGGTTGACAATGAGCAGTTCTTC.

The genes are TRBV30 and TRBJ1-1; D not certain. The CDR3 length is 13 residues. From germline, CDR1 is GTSNPN and CDR2 SVGIG (reference sequence). V lost 2 bases, J lost 3 bases, and 10 bases lay in between. This CDR3 reads CAWSTGLYTEAFF. In DNA, the CDR3 is TGTGCCTGGAGTACGGGGTTGTACACTGAAGCTTTCTTT.

The rearrangement joins TRBV7-9 to TRBJ2-3; TRBD1 is a possible D gene (6 bases). Germline V gene lookup returns CDR1 SEHNR and CDR2 FQNEAQ (reference sequence). The CDR3 spans 16 residues. The V and J ends lost 6 bases and 6 bases respectively, with 22 bases between them. The CDR3 sequence: CASSPPGTHLMDTQYF. Written as DNA, the CDR3 is TGTGCCAGCAGTCCACCCGGGACACACTTGATGGATACGCAGTATTTT.

The chain carries TRBV6-1 and TRBJ2-7, with 8 bases that match TRBD1. The CDR3 is 16 amino acids. With V trimmed by 1 base and J by 1 base, 6 bases remained unmatched. Germline assignment: CDR1 MNHNS and CDR2 SASEGT. CDR3 bases: TGTGCCAGCAGTGAAGAAGCAGGGGGCTCTTCCTACGAGCAGTACTTC. Its translation: CASSEEAGGSSYEQYF.

This rearrangement joins TRBV29-1 to TRBJ1-2, with 9 bases fitting TRBD1. V shed 5 bases, J shed 4 bases, and the junction held 23 bases outside the gene matches. This CDR3 is 19 amino acids long. Germline CDR1 and CDR2: SQVTM and ANQGSEA. The CDR3, as DNA: TGCAGCGTTTTGGTAGGTCCCGGGACAGGGATCAGCCTCTCCTATGGCTACACCTTC. Protein sequence: CSVLVGPGTGISLSYGYTF. The full variable domain, in which reference TRBV29-1 and TRBJ1-2 provide the parts outside the CDR3, is SAVISQKPSRDICQRGTSLTIQCQVDSQVTMMFWYRQQPGQSLTLIATANQGSEATYESGFVIDKFPISRPNLTFSTLTVSNMSPEDSSIYLCSVLVGPGTGISLSYGYTFGSGTRLTVV.

This rearrangement joins TRBV9 to TRBJ2-7; weak D call: TRBD2 (6 bases). The CDR3 is 15 amino acids. V shed 7 bases and J shed 0 bases, with 17 bases lying between them. Germline values: CDR1 SGDLS, CDR2 YYNGEE. The CDR3 nucleotides read TGTGCCAGCGCCCTTGGGGCGGGGCCCTCCTACGAGCAGTACTTC. Translation gives CASALGAGPSYEQYF.

On this clone: The junction departs from the called germline gene at one end, perhaps through a read error. The rearrangement links TRBV19 to TRBJ1-6; no clear D. The germline gives CDR1 LNHDA, CDR2 SQIVND (reference sequence). The CDR3 sequence is 12 residues long. CDR3 coding DNA: TGTGCCAGTAGTATGGAGCCCAAGTACCTTATCTTT. This sequence encodes CASSMEPKYLIF.

Only a few counts were recorded for this clone. V and J are TRBV15 and TRBJ2-1, with D possibly being TRBD1 (6 bases). This CDR3 region has 16 residues. V was clipped by 0 bases and J by 5 bases, with 14 bases between them. Germline V gene data show CDR1 as LNHNV and CDR2 as YYDKDF (reference sequence). CDR3 DNA: TGTGCCACCAGCAGAGATTACTGGACAGTTGACAATGAGCAGTTCTTC. As protein: CATSRDYWTVDNEQFF.

V usage is TRBV27 and J usage is TRBJ2-1; D remains ambiguous. The CDR3 totals 16 residues. The germline V gene encodes CDR1 MNHEY and CDR2 SMNVEV (reference sequence). Trimming left V 4 bases short and J 4 bases short, with 17 bases between. CDR3 nucleotides: TGTGCCAGCAGTTACGTGGCGGAGCCACCGTACAATGAGCAGTTCTTC. It yields the protein CASSYVAEPPYNEQFF.